This T cell receptor (beta chain) derives from a study of read filtering for tumor transcriptome and immune sequencing. Study-level points and caveats: Approximately 80% of IR-seq clonotypes had one read, totaling about 3.3% of reads; RNA-seq: 74.6% and 44.6%. IR-seq and RNA-seq agreed better without single-read clonotypes.

Molecular barcoded adaptors covering alpha/delta and beta/gamma chains were used on 400 ng RNA. A single record per CDR3 protein comes from TCRdb applying MiXCR to the reads. Of over 50,000 distinct CDR3 sequences listed, 11% to 15% are singletons. V shed 1 base and J 6 bases; nucleotides not matched to a gene: 9. The length of the CDR3 is 16 residues. Germline-derived CDR1 and CDR2 are KGHSH and LQKENI. This clonotype appeared a few times. Its antigen remains unknown. This sequence joins TRBV18 and TRBJ2-1; the match to TRBD1 covers 7 bases. The sequence was collected from a donor at least 40 years old with multiple myeloma. The sequenced sample was a population of CD138-negative cells sorted from bone marrow. The CDR3 DNA sequence: TGTGCCAGCTCACCACTCGGGACAGAGGTGGGCAATGAGCAGTTCTTC. Amino acid sequence: CASSPLGTEVGNEQFF.